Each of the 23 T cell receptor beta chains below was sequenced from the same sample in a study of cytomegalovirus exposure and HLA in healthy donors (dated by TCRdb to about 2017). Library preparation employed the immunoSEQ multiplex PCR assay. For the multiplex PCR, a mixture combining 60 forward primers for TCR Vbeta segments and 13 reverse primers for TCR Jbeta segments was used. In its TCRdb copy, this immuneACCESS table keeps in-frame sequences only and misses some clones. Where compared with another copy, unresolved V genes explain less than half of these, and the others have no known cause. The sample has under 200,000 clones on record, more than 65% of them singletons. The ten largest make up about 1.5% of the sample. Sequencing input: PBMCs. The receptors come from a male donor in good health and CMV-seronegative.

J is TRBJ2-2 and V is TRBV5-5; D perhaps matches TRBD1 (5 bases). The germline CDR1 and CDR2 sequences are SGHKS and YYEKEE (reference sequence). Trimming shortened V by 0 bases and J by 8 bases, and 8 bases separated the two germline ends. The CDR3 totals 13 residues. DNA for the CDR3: TGTGCCAGCAGCTTGGGGGGCGTGGGGGAGCTGTTTTTT. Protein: CASSLGGVGELFF.

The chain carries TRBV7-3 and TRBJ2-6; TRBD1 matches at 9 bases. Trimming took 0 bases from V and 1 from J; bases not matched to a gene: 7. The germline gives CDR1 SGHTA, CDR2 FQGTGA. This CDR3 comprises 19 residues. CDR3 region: CASSLTPGQGWSGANVLTF. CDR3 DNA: TGTGCCAGCAGCTTAACGCCGGGACAGGGTTGGTCTGGGGCCAACGTCCTGACTTTC.

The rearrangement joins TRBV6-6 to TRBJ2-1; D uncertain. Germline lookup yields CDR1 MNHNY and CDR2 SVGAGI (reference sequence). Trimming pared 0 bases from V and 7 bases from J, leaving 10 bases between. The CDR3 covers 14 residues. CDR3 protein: CASSYSQEGNEQFF. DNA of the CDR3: TGTGCCAGCAGTTACTCTCAGGAAGGTAATGAGCAGTTCTTC.

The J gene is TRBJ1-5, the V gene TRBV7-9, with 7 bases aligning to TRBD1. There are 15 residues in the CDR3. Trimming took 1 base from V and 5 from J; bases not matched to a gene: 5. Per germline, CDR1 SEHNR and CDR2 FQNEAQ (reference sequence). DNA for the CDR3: TGTGCCAGCAGCTTAGTGGGGACAGCCGATCAGCCCCAGCATTTT. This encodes CASSLVGTADQPQHF.

In DNA form, the CDR3 reads TGTGCCAGCAGCTTAATCCGGGCGGGGGAGCAGTACTTC. Translating gives CASSLIRAGEQYF. This chain joins TRBV11-2 and TRBJ2-7, with D maybe TRBD2 (6 bases). The CDR3 is 13 residues long. Trimming cost V 2 bases and J 7 bases, with 12 bases left between them. Germline V gene lookup returns CDR1 SGHAT and CDR2 FQNNGV.

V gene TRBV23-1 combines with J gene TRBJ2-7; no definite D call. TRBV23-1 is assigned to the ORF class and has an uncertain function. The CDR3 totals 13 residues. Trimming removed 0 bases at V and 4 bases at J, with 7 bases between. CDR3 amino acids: CASSQSERYEQYF. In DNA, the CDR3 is TGCGCCAGCAGTCAATCTGAGAGATACGAGCAGTACTTC.

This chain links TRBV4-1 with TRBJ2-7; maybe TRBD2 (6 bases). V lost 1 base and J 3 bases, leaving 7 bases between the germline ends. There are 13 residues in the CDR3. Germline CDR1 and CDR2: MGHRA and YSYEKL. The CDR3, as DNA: TGCGCCAGCAGCCAAGCGGGGGACTACGAGCAGTACTTC. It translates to CASSQAGDYEQYF.

The CDR3 region is CASSIAVFGNTIYF. DNA for the CDR3: TGTGCCAGTAGTATCGCGGTTTTCGGAAACACCATATATTTT. V usage is TRBV19 and J usage is TRBJ1-3, with D unclear. This CDR3 contains 14 residues. In germline, CDR1 is LNHDA, CDR2 SQIVND (reference sequence). Trimming left V 3 bases short and J 4 bases short, with 10 bases between. The full variable domain, completed using reference TRBV19 and TRBJ1-3, is DGGITQSPKYLFRKEGQNVTLSCEQNLNHDAMYWYRQDPGQGLRLIYYSQIVNDFQKGDIAEGYSVSREKKESFPLTVTSAQKNPTAFYLCASSIAVFGNTIYFGEGSWLTVV.

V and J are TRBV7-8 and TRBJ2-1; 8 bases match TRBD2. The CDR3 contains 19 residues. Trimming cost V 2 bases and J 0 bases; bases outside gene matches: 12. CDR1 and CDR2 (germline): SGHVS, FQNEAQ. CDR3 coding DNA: TGTGCCAGCAGCTTAAAATTAGGACTAGCCCCTAGCTCCTACAATGAGCAGTTCTTC. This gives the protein CASSLKLGLAPSSYNEQFF.

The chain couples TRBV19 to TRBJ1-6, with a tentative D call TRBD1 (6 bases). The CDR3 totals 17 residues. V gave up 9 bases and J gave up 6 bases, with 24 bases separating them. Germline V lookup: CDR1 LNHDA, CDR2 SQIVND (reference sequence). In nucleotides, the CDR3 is TGTGCCAGCGGCGGCAGGGTCCTAGGGGGGGCTAATTCACCCCTCCACTTT. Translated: CASGGRVLGGANSPLHF. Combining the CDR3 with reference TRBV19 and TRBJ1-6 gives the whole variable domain DGGITQSPKYLFRKEGQNVTLSCEQNLNHDAMYWYRQDPGQGLRLIYYSQIVNDFQKGDIAEGYSVSREKKESFPLTVTSAQKNPTAFYLCASGGRVLGGANSPLHFGNGTRLTVT.

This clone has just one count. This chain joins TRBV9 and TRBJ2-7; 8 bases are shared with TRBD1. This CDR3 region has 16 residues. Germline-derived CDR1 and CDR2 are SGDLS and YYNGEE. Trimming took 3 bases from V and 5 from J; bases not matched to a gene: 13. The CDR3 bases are TGTGCCAGCAGCGCTACTCCCGGGACAGGAGAAAACGAGCAGTACTTC. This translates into CASSATPGTGENEQYF.

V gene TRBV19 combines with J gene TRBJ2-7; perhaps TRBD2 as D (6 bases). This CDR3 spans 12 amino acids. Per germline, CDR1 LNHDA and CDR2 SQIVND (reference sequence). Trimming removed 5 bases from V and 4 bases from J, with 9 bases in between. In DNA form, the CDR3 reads TGTGCCAGTAGTGGCGGGGCATACGAGCAGTACTTC. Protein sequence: CASSGGAYEQYF. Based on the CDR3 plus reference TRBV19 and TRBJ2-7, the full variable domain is DGGITQSPKYLFRKEGQNVTLSCEQNLNHDAMYWYRQDPGQGLRLIYYSQIVNDFQKGDIAEGYSVSREKKESFPLTVTSAQKNPTAFYLCASSGGAYEQYFGPGTRLTVT.

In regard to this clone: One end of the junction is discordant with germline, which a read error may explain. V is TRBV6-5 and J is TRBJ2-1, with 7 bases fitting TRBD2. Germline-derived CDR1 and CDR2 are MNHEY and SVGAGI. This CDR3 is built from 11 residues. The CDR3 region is CASSYGTRELF. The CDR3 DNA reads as TGTGCCAGCAGTTACGGGACGCGGGAGCTCTTC.

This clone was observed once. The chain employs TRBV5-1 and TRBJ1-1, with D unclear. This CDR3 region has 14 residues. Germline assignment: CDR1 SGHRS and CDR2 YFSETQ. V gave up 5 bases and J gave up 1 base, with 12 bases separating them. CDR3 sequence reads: CASRAAGKNTEAFF. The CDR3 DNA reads TGCGCCAGCAGAGCGGCGGGAAAGAACACTGAAGCTTTCTTT. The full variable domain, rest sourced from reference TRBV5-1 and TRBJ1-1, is KAGVTQTPRYLIKTRGQQVTLSCSPISGHRSVSWYQQTPGQGLQFLFEYFSETQRNKGNFPGRFSGRQFSNSRSEMNVSTLELGDSALYLCASRAAGKNTEAFFGQGTRLTVV.

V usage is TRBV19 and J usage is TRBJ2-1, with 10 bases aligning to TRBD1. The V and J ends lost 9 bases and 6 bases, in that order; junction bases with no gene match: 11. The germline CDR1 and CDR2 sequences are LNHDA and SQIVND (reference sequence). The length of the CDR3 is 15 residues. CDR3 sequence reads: CASQRSGQGFNEQFF. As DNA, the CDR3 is TGTGCCAGCCAGCGCTCGGGACAGGGGTTCAATGAGCAGTTCTTC.

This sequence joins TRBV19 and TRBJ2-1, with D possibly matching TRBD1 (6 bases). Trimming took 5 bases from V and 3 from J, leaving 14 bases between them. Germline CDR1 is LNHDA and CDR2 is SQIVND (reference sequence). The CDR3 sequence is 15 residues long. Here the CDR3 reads CASSPMDSLYNEQFF. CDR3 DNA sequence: TGTGCCAGTAGTCCGATGGACAGTCTCTACAATGAGCAGTTCTTC.

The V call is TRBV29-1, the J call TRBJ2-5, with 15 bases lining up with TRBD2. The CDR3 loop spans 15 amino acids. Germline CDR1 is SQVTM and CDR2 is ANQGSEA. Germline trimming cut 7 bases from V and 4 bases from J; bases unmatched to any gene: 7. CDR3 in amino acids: CSAPPGLAGGETQYF. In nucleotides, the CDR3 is TGCAGCGCCCCGCCGGGACTAGCGGGAGGAGAGACCCAGTACTTC.

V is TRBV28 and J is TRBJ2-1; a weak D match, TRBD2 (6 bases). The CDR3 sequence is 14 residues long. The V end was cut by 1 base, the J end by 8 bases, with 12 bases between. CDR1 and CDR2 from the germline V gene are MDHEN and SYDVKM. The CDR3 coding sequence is TGTGCCAGCAGTTTATCCCGGGACTCAGATGAGCAGTTCTTC. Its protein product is CASSLSRDSDEQFF.

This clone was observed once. The CDR3: CSVAVFGTGHTEAFF. The DNA for the CDR3 is TGCAGCGTTGCAGTATTCGGGACAGGCCACACTGAAGCTTTCTTT. This chain joins TRBV29-1 and TRBJ1-1; 8 nucleotides agree with TRBD1. Germline CDR1 SQVTM, CDR2 ANQGSEA. The V gene end was trimmed by 4 bases and the J gene end by 3 bases; junction bases not matched to a gene: 10. The length of the CDR3 is 15 residues.

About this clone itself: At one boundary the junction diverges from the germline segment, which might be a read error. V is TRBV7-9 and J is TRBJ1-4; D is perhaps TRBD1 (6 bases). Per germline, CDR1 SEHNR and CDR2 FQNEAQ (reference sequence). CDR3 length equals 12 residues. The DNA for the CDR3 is TGTTCCAGCAGTTTCACAGGGGAAAAACTGTTTTTT. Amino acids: CSSSFTGEKLFF.

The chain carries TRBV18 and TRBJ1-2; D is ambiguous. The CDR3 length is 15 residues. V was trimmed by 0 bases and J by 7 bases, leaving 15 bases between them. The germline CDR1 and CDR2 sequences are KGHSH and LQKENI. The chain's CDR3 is CASSPPMGQKAGYTF. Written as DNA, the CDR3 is TGTGCCAGCTCACCACCGATGGGCCAAAAGGCTGGCTACACCTTC.

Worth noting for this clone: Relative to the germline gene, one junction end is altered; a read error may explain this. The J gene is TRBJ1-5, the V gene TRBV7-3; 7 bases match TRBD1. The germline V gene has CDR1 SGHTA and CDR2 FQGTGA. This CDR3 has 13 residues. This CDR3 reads CASGLDRSRPQHF. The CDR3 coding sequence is TGTGCCAGCGGCTTGGACAGGAGTCGGCCCCAGCATTTT.

Written as DNA, the CDR3 is TGTGCCAGCAGTGAGGGAGACTTAGGGGAAAAACTGTTTTTT. This sequence encodes CASSEGDLGEKLFF. This chain links TRBV2 with TRBJ1-4; D is uncertain. Between the trimmed V and J ends, which lost 3 bases and 8 bases, there was a span of 13 bases. The germline gives CDR1 SNHLY, CDR2 FYNNEI. This CDR3 comprises 14 residues.